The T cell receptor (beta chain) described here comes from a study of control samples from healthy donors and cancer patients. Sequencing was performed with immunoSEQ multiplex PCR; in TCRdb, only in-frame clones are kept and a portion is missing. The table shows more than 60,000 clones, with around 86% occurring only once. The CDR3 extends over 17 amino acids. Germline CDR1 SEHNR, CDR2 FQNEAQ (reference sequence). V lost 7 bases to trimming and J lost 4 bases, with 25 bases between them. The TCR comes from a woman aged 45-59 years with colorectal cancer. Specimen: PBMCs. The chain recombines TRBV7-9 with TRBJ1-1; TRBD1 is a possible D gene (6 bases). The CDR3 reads CASTQSGAPNQGTEAFF. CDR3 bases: TGTGCCAGCACCCAGTCAGGGGCACCCAACCAAGGCACTGAAGCTTTCTTT.